The 21 T cell receptor beta chains presented below share a single source sample, sequenced in a study of cytomegalovirus exposure and HLA in healthy donors. The PCR employed 60 Vbeta primers together with 13 Jbeta primers. TCRdb keeps only in-frame clones here, not all; method: immunoSEQ multiplex PCR. The sample table sets out 150,000 to 200,000 clones. The specimen sequenced was PBMCs. The receptor source for this set is a young man in good health and CMV-seronegative.

This CDR3 is CASSLDSRNSPLHF. In DNA, the CDR3 is TGCGCCAGCAGCTTGGACAGTCGTAATTCACCCCTCCACTTT. The V call is TRBV5-1, the J call TRBJ1-6, with D unresolved. Germline CDR1 and CDR2: SGHRS and YFSETQ. The CDR3 has 14 residues. The V end lost 0 bases, the J end lost 6 bases, and 7 bases lay between the germline ends.

V usage is TRBV28 and J usage is TRBJ2-4, with D possibly being TRBD2 (6 bases). CDR1 and CDR2 from the germline V gene are MDHEN and SYDVKM. The CDR3 loop spans 16 amino acids. V lost 5 bases, J lost 2 bases, and 16 bases lay in between. This CDR3 reads CASSLRGTGSKNIQYF. Written as DNA, the CDR3 is TGTGCCAGCAGTCTTCGGGGGACGGGGTCCAAAAACATTCAGTACTTC.

The chain recombines TRBV30 with TRBJ2-1; a weak D match, TRBD2 (6 bases). The germline gives CDR1 GTSNPN, CDR2 SVGIG (reference sequence). Trimming cost V 1 base and J 4 bases, with 14 bases left between them. This CDR3 has 15 residues. The CDR3: CAWSERAMHYNEQFF. In DNA form, the CDR3 reads TGTGCCTGGAGTGAGCGGGCGATGCATTACAATGAGCAGTTCTTC.

V is TRBV11-2 and J is TRBJ2-3; 8 bases are shared with TRBD1. This CDR3 spans 16 amino acids. The J segment lost 5 bases and the V segment lost 0 bases, leaving 7 bases of the junction unmatched. Germline loops: CDR1 SGHAT, CDR2 FQNNGV. CDR3 coding DNA: TGTGCCAGCAGCTTAGAGGCAGGGGGCGCGGTAGATACGCAGTATTTT. Protein product: CASSLEAGGAVDTQYF.

This rearrangement joins TRBV5-1 to TRBJ2-5; 16 bases fit TRBD2. With V trimmed by 4 bases and J by 2 bases, 8 bases remained unmatched. The CDR3 consists of 18 residues. Germline loops: CDR1 SGHRS, CDR2 YFSETQ. CDR3 sequence (DNA): TGCGCCAGCAGCCCTGGGACTAGCGGGAGGGTGGGTCAAGAGACCCAGTACTTC. Translating it yields CASSPGTSGRVGQETQYF. The full variable domain, completed using reference TRBV5-1 and TRBJ2-5, is KAGVTQTPRYLIKTRGQQVTLSCSPISGHRSVSWYQQTPGQGLQFLFEYFSETQRNKGNFPGRFSGRQFSNSRSEMNVSTLELGDSALYLCASSPGTSGRVGQETQYFGPGTRLLVL.

The chain combines TRBV4-3 with TRBJ2-1, with 11 nucleotides matching TRBD2. The V gene end was trimmed by 1 base and the J gene end by 0 bases; junction bases not matched to a gene: 8. CDR1 is LGHNA and CDR2 is YSLEER in the germline V gene. The CDR3 has 19 amino acids. The CDR3 DNA follows: TGCGCCAGCAGCCAAGTGGGGACTAGCGGCAGATACTCCTACAATGAGCAGTTCTTC. It translates to CASSQVGTSGRYSYNEQFF.

This chain uses TRBV21-1 with TRBJ2-7; the table names TRBD2, a call not compared with the DNA. TRBV21-1 is a known pseudogene. The CDR3 consists of 15 residues. The DNA for the CDR3 is TGTGCCAGCAGCAAAATTCGGGGGGGGAACTACGAGCAGTACTTC. Translation: CASSKIRGGNYEQYF.

The J gene is TRBJ1-2, the V gene TRBV29-1; D call uncertain. Germline-derived CDR1 and CDR2 are SQVTM and ANQGSEA. The CDR3 spans 13 residues. The DNA of the CDR3 is TGCATCTGTTGCCAAGGAGAGGGCTATGGCTACACCTTC. It translates to CICCQGEGYGYTF.

In DNA, the CDR3 is TGTGCCAGCAGTGAAGCCAGACGGAGGGGAGCTAACTATGGCTACACCTTC. The encoded protein is CASSEARRRGANYGYTF. The chain has TRBV6-1 and TRBJ1-2, with D possibly matching TRBD1 (5 bases). Germline lookup yields CDR1 MNHNS and CDR2 SASEGT. This CDR3 has 17 amino acids. V was trimmed by 0 bases and J by 0 bases, leaving 14 bases between them.

The chain is built from TRBV6-5 and TRBJ2-7; tentatively, D is TRBD2 (5 bases). The CDR3 consists of 15 residues. Germline CDR1 and CDR2: MNHEY and SVGAGI. Trimming left V 1 base short and J 5 bases short, with 15 bases between. The DNA of the CDR3 is TGTGCCAGCAGTTACTTGGCCAACCCAGCGGACGAGCAGTACTTC. Residues: CASSYLANPADEQYF.

This sequence joins TRBV2 and TRBJ2-1, with D possibly TRBD2 on 6 matching bases. The germline V gene has CDR1 SNHLY and CDR2 FYNNEI. The CDR3 runs to 16 residues. V dropped 7 bases and J dropped 0 bases, with 16 bases sitting between them. CDR3 in amino acids: CASITNRDFSYNEQFF. The CDR3 DNA reads as TGTGCCAGCATTACGAACCGGGACTTCTCCTACAATGAGCAGTTCTTC. The whole variable domain, remainder taken from reference TRBV2 and TRBJ2-1, is EPEVTQTPSHQVTQMGQEVILRCVPISNHLYFYWYRQILGQKVEFLVSFYNNEISEKSEIFDDQFSVERPDGSNFTLKIRSTKLEDSAMYFCASITNRDFSYNEQFFGPGTRLTVL.

Comment on this clone: Within the sample, other DNA sequences also encode this same CDR3. In DNA, the CDR3 is TGTGCCATCAGTCTAGCGGGAGGCACCAATGAGCAGTTCTTC. Its protein is CAISLAGGTNEQFF. The chain is built from TRBV10-3 and TRBJ2-1, with 11 bases that match TRBD2. The CDR3 consists of 14 residues. The ends lost 5 bases at V and 6 bases at J; junction bases unmatched: 3. CDR1 ENHRY and CDR2 SYGVKD come from the germline V gene.

The gene calls are TRBV27 and TRBJ2-2; tentative D call: TRBD1 (5 bases). CDR1 MNHEY and CDR2 SMNVEV come from the germline V gene (reference sequence). Trimming took off 3 bases at V and 0 bases at J, with 8 bases between the two ends. The CDR3 spans 15 residues. CDR3 loop: CASSFEGANTGELFF. CDR3 nucleotide sequence: TGTGCCAGCAGTTTTGAAGGGGCGAACACCGGGGAGCTGTTTTTT.

The chain couples TRBV27 to TRBJ2-6; tentative D call: TRBD1 (6 bases). Between the trimmed V and J ends, which lost 8 bases and 4 bases, there was a span of 15 bases. This CDR3 has 15 residues. Per the germline V gene, CDR1 is MNHEY and CDR2 is SMNVEV (reference sequence). CDR3 protein: CASRTAAAGANVLTF. In nucleotides, the CDR3 is TGTGCCAGCCGGACAGCGGCTGCCGGGGCCAACGTCCTGACTTTC.

The chain combines TRBV5-1 with TRBJ1-1; D is ambiguous. Germline CDR1 SGHRS, CDR2 YFSETQ. V lost 0 bases, J lost 0 bases, and 9 bases lay in between. This CDR3 is 15 amino acids long. The CDR3, as DNA: TGCGCCAGCAGCTTGGAGTACAGAATGAACACTGAAGCTTTCTTT. Translated, it gives CASSLEYRMNTEAFF.

The V and J genes are TRBV6-5 and TRBJ2-7; D is perhaps TRBD2 (6 bases). Deletions cut 4 bases from V and 6 bases from J, with 19 bases between. This CDR3 contains 15 residues. Looked up from germline, CDR1 is MNHEY and CDR2 is SVGAGI. CDR3 amino acids: CASSSTRGRVVEQYF. For the CDR3, the DNA is TGTGCCAGCAGTTCGACGCGGGGCAGGGTGGTCGAGCAGTACTTC.

The V and J genes are TRBV28 and TRBJ2-1, with 10 nucleotides matching TRBD2. CDR1 and CDR2 (germline): MDHEN, SYDVKM. V dropped 3 bases and J dropped 4; count of bases not matched to a gene: 6. The CDR3 has 16 amino acids. DNA of the CDR3: TGTGCCAGCAGTTTGTATTCTAGCGGGAGTTACAATGAGCAGTTCTTC. Encoded protein: CASSLYSSGSYNEQFF.

The chain is built from TRBV10-3 and TRBJ1-2, with D unresolved. Trimming shortened V by 7 bases and J by 7 bases, and 13 bases separated the two germline ends. Germline V gene lookup returns CDR1 ENHRY and CDR2 SYGVKD. This CDR3 contains 12 residues. Here the CDR3 reads CAITPDEGGYTF. The CDR3 nucleotides read TGTGCCATCACCCCGGACGAGGGTGGCTACACCTTC.

The chain uses TRBV6-5 and TRBJ2-2; D gene uncertain. The germline V gene encodes CDR1 MNHEY and CDR2 SVGAGI. This CDR3 region has 15 residues. Trimming shortened V by 0 bases and J by 0 bases, and 5 bases separated the two germline ends. The CDR3 is CASSYSRTNTGELFF. CDR3 in DNA: TGTGCCAGCAGTTACTCGAGGACGAACACCGGGGAGCTGTTTTTT.

CDR3 sequence: CASSQGAGNYGYTF. CDR3 nucleotide sequence: TGTGCCAGCAGTCAGGGGGCGGGAAACTATGGCTACACCTTC. The chain combines TRBV28 with TRBJ1-2, with 8 bases fitting TRBD1. Germline V CDR1 and CDR2: MDHEN, SYDVKM. This CDR3 region has 14 residues. Trimming cost V 5 bases and J 2 bases; bases outside gene matches: 4.

Note on this clone: A read error may account for a junction end that differs from germline. V is TRBV28 and J is TRBJ2-7; possible D gene TRBD1, 6 bases. The CDR3 length is 12 residues. CDR1 and CDR2 (germline): MDHEN, SYDVKM. CDR3 region: CASSKDSGGHDF. The CDR3 DNA follows: TGTGCCAGCAGCAAGGACAGCGGAGGACATGACTTC.